Below are 23 T cell receptor beta chains sequenced from a single sample in a study of Tregs in tolerant kidney transplant recipients. Libraries were prepared by immunoSEQ multiplex PCR; TCRdb keeps only in-frame clonotypes and omits some of them. The data show around 43,000 clones, 75% to 95% seen once. The specimen was Tregs from blood. All receptors derive from a human donor in good health.

The CDR3 coding sequence is TGCGCCAGCAGTAAGACACTTACCACTGAAGCTTTCTTT. Protein sequence: CASSKTLTTEAFF. The chain recombines TRBV10-2 with TRBJ1-1; D gene unclear. This CDR3 is 13 amino acids long. Trimming stripped 5 bases from V and 4 bases from J, with 11 bases between. CDR1 is WSHSY and CDR2 is SAAADI in the germline V gene.

This clone came up a few times. The chain links TRBV18 to TRBJ2-7, with D unclear. From germline, CDR1 is KGHSH and CDR2 LQKENI. The length of the CDR3 is 14 residues. V shed 1 base and J shed 1 base, with 8 bases lying between them. In nucleotides, the CDR3 is TGTGCCAGCTCACCACAGAGAGCGTCCTACGAGCAGTACTTC. It specifies CASSPQRASYEQYF.

This chain joins TRBV9 and TRBJ2-1; 10 bases are shared with TRBD2. With V trimmed by 0 bases and J by 2 bases, 11 bases remained unmatched. CDR1 is SGDLS, CDR2 YYNGEE, per germline. The CDR3 contains 19 residues. In nucleotides, the CDR3 is TGTGCCAGCAGCGTAGGGCTAGCGGGGGTCTCAACCACCTACAATGAGCAGTTCTTC. Translating gives CASSVGLAGVSTTYNEQFF.

V gene TRBV7-6 combines with J gene TRBJ2-7; 7 bases are shared with TRBD1. The junction had 7 bases not matched to a gene; V was cut back by 1 base and J by 1 base. The germline V gene encodes CDR1 SGHVS and CDR2 FNYEAQ. This CDR3 comprises 16 residues. This CDR3 reads CASSLVRGGRSYEQYF. The CDR3 DNA sequence: TGTGCCAGCAGCTTAGTCCGAGGGGGCAGGTCCTACGAGCAGTACTTC.

The gene calls are TRBV7-9 and TRBJ2-7; D ambiguous. V lost 1 base to trimming and J lost 6 bases, with 19 bases between them. Germline V lookup: CDR1 SEHNR, CDR2 FQNEAQ (reference sequence). The CDR3 spans 16 residues. The CDR3 protein is CASSLVSGDPSGEQYF. The CDR3 coding sequence is TGTGCCAGCAGCTTAGTATCGGGTGACCCTTCGGGCGAGCAGTACTTC.

This chain connects TRBV19 to TRBJ2-7; 7 bases match TRBD2. Germline V gene data show CDR1 as LNHDA and CDR2 as SQIVND (reference sequence). This CDR3 region has 15 residues. Trimming at V came to 3 bases and at J to 6 bases, leaving 11 bases not matched to a gene. The CDR3 reads CASSMLRGGSGEQYF. CDR3 sequence (DNA): TGTGCCAGTAGTATGCTGAGGGGAGGGTCAGGCGAGCAGTACTTC.

There are a few counts of this clone. This rearrangement joins TRBV11-3 to TRBJ2-7; D might be TRBD1 (6 bases). This CDR3 has 15 residues. Germline assignment: CDR1 SGHNT and CDR2 YENEEA. Trimming shortened V by 1 base and J by 2 bases, and 12 bases separated the two germline ends. The CDR3 nucleotides are TGTGCCAGCAGCTTAGGGGGCAGGGGCCCCTACGAGCAGTACTTC. It yields the protein CASSLGGRGPYEQYF.

The rearrangement joins TRBV5-1 to TRBJ1-2, with 9 bases fitting TRBD1. Germline V gene sequence: CDR1 SGHRS, CDR2 YFSETQ. The CDR3 has 13 amino acids. V lost 4 bases, J lost 5 bases, and 3 bases stayed unmatched. CDR3 protein: CASSPTGGYGYTF. The CDR3 coding sequence is TGCGCCAGCAGCCCGACAGGGGGTTATGGCTACACCTTC.

The V call is TRBV29-1, the J call TRBJ1-4; 7 nucleotides line up with TRBD1. V shed 5 bases, J shed 4 bases, and the junction held 4 bases outside the gene matches. The germline gives CDR1 SQVTM, CDR2 ANQGSEA. The CDR3 contains 13 residues. The DNA of the CDR3 is TGCAGCGTTTTGACAGGGTTTAATGAAAAACTGTTTTTT. Its protein is CSVLTGFNEKLFF.

The chain recombines TRBV4-1 with TRBJ2-7; a weak D match, TRBD2 (6 bases). This CDR3 spans 14 amino acids. V lost 3 bases and J 2 bases, leaving 11 bases between the germline ends. From germline, CDR1 is MGHRA and CDR2 YSYEKL. The CDR3 DNA reads TGCGCCAGCAGCCATGCGGGGCGAACCTACGAGCAGTACTTC. Residues: CASSHAGRTYEQYF.

The chain joins TRBV19 to TRBJ2-4; tentatively, D is TRBD1 (6 bases). V lost 1 base and J 1 base, leaving 8 bases between the germline ends. This CDR3 is 15 amino acids long. Germline CDR1 reads LNHDA; CDR2 reads SQIVND (reference sequence). The CDR3 sequence: CASSIVRGAKNIQYF. CDR3 in DNA: TGTGCCAGTAGTATAGTCAGGGGTGCCAAAAACATTCAGTACTTC.

This chain joins TRBV7-2 and TRBJ2-4, with D possibly TRBD2 on 6 matching bases. CDR3 length equals 14 residues. Trimming shortened V by 1 base and J by 9 bases, and 13 bases separated the two germline ends. Germline V gene sequence: CDR1 SGHTA, CDR2 FQGNSA. The CDR3 reads CASSLETRRGIQYF. DNA for the CDR3: TGTGCCAGCAGCTTAGAAACTCGGAGGGGCATTCAGTACTTC.

DNA of the CDR3: TGTGCCATCCGGTCAGGTAGCGGGAGTGCAGATACGCAGTATTTT. As protein: CAIRSGSGSADTQYF. The rearrangement uses TRBV10-3 and TRBJ2-3; 9 bases match TRBD2. This CDR3 is built from 15 residues. Germline CDR1 ENHRY, CDR2 SYGVKD. J was trimmed by 4 bases and V by 8 bases; bases with no gene match: 10.

V and J are TRBV21-1 and TRBJ2-5; TRBD1, the D gene given by the table, was not confirmed from the DNA. TRBV21-1 is assigned pseudogene status. The CDR3 has 13 amino acids. The CDR3 is CASSRPRGETQYF. Written as DNA, the CDR3 is TGTGCCAGCAGCCGGCCTAGGGGAGAGACCCAGTACTTC.

This clone was detected only once. The chain carries TRBV15 and TRBJ1-6, with 9 nucleotides matching TRBD1. This CDR3 spans 15 amino acids. With 5 bases clipped from V and 6 bases from J, the junction kept 5 bases outside the gene matches. Per germline, CDR1 LNHNV and CDR2 YYDKDF (reference sequence). The chain's CDR3 is CATSSDRGGNSPLHF. DNA for the CDR3: TGTGCCACCAGCTCGGACAGGGGCGGTAATTCACCCCTCCACTTT.

This chain uses TRBV30 with TRBJ2-4; D gene unclear. The length of the CDR3 is 13 residues. Trimming cost V 4 bases and J 6 bases, with 13 bases left between them. Looked up from germline, CDR1 is GTSNPN and CDR2 is SVGIG (reference sequence). The CDR3 sequence: CAWKQWVGNIQYF. As DNA, the CDR3 is TGTGCCTGGAAGCAATGGGTCGGAAACATTCAGTACTTC.

V is TRBV4-1 and J is TRBJ2-3; no reliable D call. The CDR3 spans 17 residues. The V end lost 2 bases, the J end lost 1 base, and 16 bases lay between the germline ends. The germline CDR1 and CDR2 sequences are MGHRA and YSYEKL. The CDR3 loop is CASSQRPNPRGTDTQYF. The CDR3 DNA follows: TGCGCCAGCAGCCAACGTCCCAACCCACGAGGCACAGATACGCAGTATTTT.

This chain connects TRBV7-9 to TRBJ1-2; 7 bases fit TRBD1. Germline CDR1 and CDR2: SEHNR and FQNEAQ (reference sequence). The length of the CDR3 is 16 residues. With V trimmed by 5 bases and J by 0 bases, 9 bases remained unmatched. This CDR3 reads CASSNLDRVANYGYTF. DNA for the CDR3: TGTGCCAGCAGCAACCTCGACAGGGTAGCTAACTATGGCTACACCTTC.

In this sample, this clone turned up once. This chain joins TRBV29-1 and TRBJ1-2, with 7 bases that match TRBD1. This CDR3 is built from 12 residues. The V and J ends lost 7 bases and 1 base, in that order; junction bases with no gene match: 3. The V gene's germline CDR1 is SQVTM and CDR2 ANQGSEA. This CDR3 reads CSGRQGNYGYTF. The CDR3 coding sequence is TGCAGCGGAAGACAGGGTAACTATGGCTACACCTTC.

The genes are TRBV7-8 and TRBJ1-3, with D maybe TRBD1 (5 bases). V shed 3 bases and J shed 8 bases, with 8 bases lying between them. Germline-derived CDR1 and CDR2 are SGHVS and FQNEAQ. This CDR3 spans 12 amino acids. The CDR3, as DNA: TGTGCCAGCAGCTTCGCGGGGGACACCATATATTTT. Its translation: CASSFAGDTIYF.

The gene calls are TRBV7-9 and TRBJ2-2; possible D gene TRBD1, 6 bases. The ends were cut back, 5 bases at V and 7 bases at J, with 26 bases in the middle. The length of the CDR3 is 18 residues. The germline V gene has CDR1 SEHNR and CDR2 FQNEAQ (reference sequence). CDR3 loop: CASSLPETGHVLIGELFF. CDR3 in DNA: TGTGCCAGCAGCCTCCCCGAGACAGGCCACGTTCTAATCGGGGAGCTGTTTTTT.

Points on this clone: The sample holds other DNA sequences that translate to the same CDR3. The J gene is TRBJ1-2, the V gene TRBV2, with D hard to call. The CDR3 extends over 14 amino acids. Germline CDR1 reads SNHLY; CDR2 reads FYNNEI. V was clipped by 2 bases and J by 0 bases, with 7 bases between them. The DNA for the CDR3 is TGTGCCAGCAGTGAACAGTCAGCTAACTATGGCTACACCTTC. This codes for CASSEQSANYGYTF.

V and J are TRBV20-1 and TRBJ1-1, with D unresolved. Trimming took 4 bases from V and 1 from J, leaving 4 bases between them. The germline V gene encodes CDR1 DFQATT and CDR2 SNEGSKA (reference sequence). The CDR3 runs to 11 residues. For the CDR3, the DNA is TGCAGTGCTAATAAGAACACTGAAGCTTTCTTT. Translation gives CSANKNTEAFF.